This T cell receptor beta chain was captured in a study of identical twins. Healthy Caucasians, and only they, were the donors. Trimming removed 7 bases from V and 2 bases from J, with 14 bases in between. This CDR3 has 14 residues. TCRdb recomputed calls from the 5' RACE reads with MiXCR, one row per CDR3 protein. The sample yields a few hundred thousand distinct CDR3 sequences, 5.5% to 7.5% seen once. These data were also filed under a second study, of T cells expressing NK-cell markers.

This clonotype was sampled from a woman aged 18-35 years in good health. Sequenced material: CD8+ T cells sorted from blood. V is TRBV12-3 or TRBV12-4 and J is TRBJ1-1; D might be TRBD1 (5 bases). DNA of the CDR3: TGTGCCAGCACCGGGGAAGGGGCAAACACTGAAGCTTTCTTT. Amino acids: CASTGEGANTEAFF.